These 27 T cell receptor beta chains originate from one sample sequenced in a study of blood T cell repertoires in COVID-19. Profiled with immunoSEQ multiplex PCR; TCRdb holds only in-frame clones, not every one. In the table there are over 30,000 clones, almost 85% of which are singletons. The specimen was peripheral blood. These receptors all stem from a man older than 75 with active or convalescent COVID-19.

This rearrangement joins TRBV28 to TRBJ1-1, with 8 bases aligning to TRBD1. V trimming: 6 bases; J trimming: 9 bases; junction bases outside the gene matches: 12. CDR3 length equals 14 residues. CDR1 MDHEN and CDR2 SYDVKM come from the germline V gene. In DNA, the CDR3 is TGTGCCAGCAGATCCGGACAGGGAAGTTTTCAAGCTTTCTTT. It is translated as CASRSGQGSFQAFF.

This clone was seen a single time. The chain couples TRBV20-1 to TRBJ2-3, with 8 bases lining up with TRBD1. This CDR3 comprises 14 residues. The germline V gene has CDR1 DFQATT and CDR2 SNEGSKA (reference sequence). V gave up 3 bases and J gave up 1 base; unmatched junction bases: 3. CDR3 DNA sequence: TGCAGTGCTAGTGGACAGGGTGGCACAGATACGCAGTATTTT. This gives the protein CSASGQGGTDTQYF.

The V and J genes are TRBV5-1 and TRBJ2-5, with 9 bases identical to TRBD2. After removal of 3 bases from V and 1 base from J, the junction contained 4 bases not matched to a gene. The CDR3 is 15 amino acids. CDR1 SGHRS and CDR2 YFSETQ come from the germline V gene. The CDR3 region is CASSSSGESQETQYF. CDR3 nucleotide sequence: TGCGCCAGCAGCTCTAGCGGGGAGTCCCAAGAGACCCAGTACTTC.

The table lists this clone with a few counts. The CDR3 reads CASSEGQGATDTQYF. CDR3 DNA sequence: TGTGCCAGCAGTGAGGGACAGGGGGCGACAGATACGCAGTATTTT. The V and J genes are TRBV6-1 and TRBJ2-3, with 12 bases matching TRBD1. Trimming removed 3 bases from V and 3 bases from J; junction bases left unmatched: 1. CDR1 is MNHNS and CDR2 is SASEGT in the germline V gene. This CDR3 has 15 amino acids.

The J gene is TRBJ2-2, the V gene TRBV6-6; maybe TRBD2 (5 bases). The CDR3 has 15 amino acids. Germline V lookup: CDR1 MNHNY, CDR2 SVGAGI (reference sequence). The V gene lost 5 bases and the J gene lost 4 bases, with 14 bases spanning the gap. The CDR3 DNA is TGTGCCAGCAGTCCCACACGAGGGTCCACCGGGGAGCTGTTTTTT. Its translation is CASSPTRGSTGELFF.

V usage is TRBV10-3 and J usage is TRBJ2-5; 11 bases agree with TRBD2. The CDR3 totals 14 residues. Germline V CDR1 and CDR2: ENHRY, SYGVKD. J was trimmed by 9 bases and V by 3 bases; bases with no gene match: 6. The CDR3 spells CAISETSGSGAQYF. DNA for the CDR3: TGTGCCATCAGTGAAACTAGCGGGAGTGGGGCCCAGTACTTC.

By sample fraction, this clone is medium-sized (0.01 to 0.1%). This chain connects TRBV6-5 to TRBJ1-1, with 7 bases fitting TRBD1. V shed 3 bases, J shed 8 bases, and the junction held 6 bases outside the gene matches. Germline CDR1 MNHEY, CDR2 SVGAGI. This CDR3 region has 13 residues. The CDR3 DNA sequence: TGTGCCAGCAGTTATCTAGACAGGGCAGAAGCTTTCTTT. Translation: CASSYLDRAEAFF.

V gene TRBV19 combines with J gene TRBJ2-2, with 9 bases fitting TRBD2. Trimming cost V 0 bases and J 7 bases; bases outside gene matches: 12. The CDR3 runs to 18 residues. CDR1 LNHDA and CDR2 SQIVND come from the germline V gene (reference sequence). CDR3: CASSIDGGAGGPGGELFF. The CDR3 DNA follows: TGTGCCAGTAGTATAGATGGGGGTGCGGGAGGGCCTGGCGGGGAGCTGTTTTTT.

V is TRBV3-1 (or the pseudogene TRBV3-2) and J is TRBJ1-5; possible D gene TRBD1, 6 bases. V dropped 1 base and J dropped 8 bases, with 12 bases sitting between them. The CDR3 length is 14 residues. Per germline, CDR1 LGHDT and CDR2 YNNKEL (reference sequence). The CDR3 region is CASSQGAQGKPQHF. CDR3 sequence (DNA): TGTGCCAGCAGCCAAGGGGCGCAGGGGAAGCCCCAGCATTTT.

The chain carries TRBV7-2 and TRBJ2-3; TRBD2 matches 8 bases. The V gene end was trimmed by 1 base and the J gene end by 4 bases; junction bases not matched to a gene: 1. The CDR3 extends over 14 amino acids. CDR1 is SGHTA, CDR2 FQGNSA, per germline. The CDR3, as DNA: TGTGCCAGCAGCTTAGATAGCGGGGCAGATACGCAGTATTTT. It is translated as CASSLDSGADTQYF.

Only a few counts were recorded for this clone. The chain is built from TRBV12-3 or TRBV12-4 and TRBJ2-7; weak D call: TRBD2 (5 bases). Trimming took 7 bases from V and 5 from J, leaving 9 bases between them. CDR3 size: 11 residues. The CDR3 DNA reads TGTGCCAGCAAATTCGGGAACGAGCAGTACTTC. Protein: CASKFGNEQYF.

The gene calls are TRBV19 and TRBJ2-2; 7 bases fit TRBD2. Per germline, CDR1 LNHDA and CDR2 SQIVND (reference sequence). V was clipped by 9 bases and J by 1 base; unmatched bases: 8. This CDR3 comprises 15 residues. The DNA of the CDR3 is TGTGCCAGCCTGAGGCTAGCGGAGAACACCGGGGAGCTGTTTTTT. Translated: CASLRLAENTGELFF.

This clone was detected only once. This chain uses TRBV7-9 with TRBJ1-6; TRBD1 matches 8 bases. Germline V gives CDR1 SEHNR, CDR2 FQNEAQ (reference sequence). J lost 7 bases, V lost 4 bases, and 6 bases had no gene match. The CDR3 is 15 amino acids. The CDR3 sequence is CASSYGQGVNSPLHF. DNA of the CDR3: TGTGCCAGCAGCTACGGACAGGGAGTAAATTCACCCCTCCACTTT.

This clone was picked up a small number of times. This chain connects TRBV30 to TRBJ2-2; 9 positions agree with TRBD2. Germline lookup yields CDR1 GTSNPN and CDR2 SVGIG (reference sequence). CDR3 length: 15 residues. Trimming at V came to 1 base and at J to 5 bases, leaving 5 bases not matched to a gene. The DNA of the CDR3 is TGTGCCTGGAGTGGAGCGGGAGGTTGGACCGGGGAGCTGTTTTTT. Amino acids: CAWSGAGGWTGELFF.

This clone was counted a single time. The rearrangement links TRBV10-1 to TRBJ2-3; D is ambiguous. The CDR3 sequence is 14 residues long. Between the trimmed V and J ends, which lost 3 bases and 1 base, there was a span of 8 bases. From germline, CDR1 is WNHNN and CDR2 SYGVQD (reference sequence). CDR3 DNA sequence: TGCGCCAGCAGTGATGGCAGCGGCACAGATACGCAGTATTTT. Protein: CASSDGSGTDTQYF.

The chain joins TRBV5-1 to TRBJ2-3; D is possibly TRBD2 (7 bases). Germline CDR1 is SGHRS and CDR2 is YFSETQ. The CDR3 extends over 16 amino acids. Between the trimmed V and J ends, which lost 4 bases and 5 bases, there was a span of 20 bases. Here the CDR3 DNA reads TGCGCCAGCAGCGGGGGGGCCCGGTCTTTTGGAGATACGCAGTATTTT. Translation gives CASSGGARSFGDTQYF.

The chain employs TRBV14 and TRBJ1-6; a possible D gene is TRBD1 (5 bases). Germline loops: CDR1 SGHDN, CDR2 FVKESK. The CDR3 spans 15 residues. V lost 2 bases, J lost 7 bases, and 12 bases lay in between. CDR3 sequence reads: CASSQSQGGNSPLHF. CDR3 nucleotide sequence: TGTGCCAGCAGCCAATCGCAGGGTGGGAATTCACCCCTCCACTTT.

The chain links TRBV7-9 to TRBJ2-3, with a tentative D call TRBD1 (5 bases). This CDR3 is 15 amino acids long. Trimming shortened V by 5 bases and J by 3 bases, and 15 bases separated the two germline ends. Germline lookup yields CDR1 SEHNR and CDR2 FQNEAQ (reference sequence). CDR3 DNA sequence: TGTGCCAGCAGCAGAACAGGTTTTAATACAGATACGCAGTATTTT. It encodes CASSRTGFNTDTQYF.

This chain joins TRBV28 and TRBJ2-1, with D hard to call. Germline V gene data show CDR1 as MDHEN and CDR2 as SYDVKM. The CDR3 covers 15 residues. Trimming cost V 6 bases and J 6 bases, with 18 bases left between them. The CDR3 bases are TGTGCCAGCAGGGCCGAAGGAGAGTTTACCAATGAGCAGTTCTTC. As protein: CASRAEGEFTNEQFF.

With regard to this clone: This clone may be a read error of a much larger clone one base away. The chain combines TRBV10-3 with TRBJ2-1, with D perhaps TRBD1 (6 bases). The CDR3 runs to 15 residues. Germline V gene lookup returns CDR1 ENHRY and CDR2 SYGVKD. CDR3 in amino acids: CAISESQGLNNGQFF. CDR3 sequence (DNA): TGTGCCATCAGTGAGTCACAGGGCCTAAACAATGGGCAGTTCTTC.

The chain joins TRBV6-5 to TRBJ2-2; TRBD1 aligns across 9 bases. Germline V lookup: CDR1 MNHEY, CDR2 SVGAGI. The CDR3 runs 15 residues. J lost 0 bases, V lost 6 bases, and 2 bases had no gene match. The CDR3 loop reads CASRRTGANTGELFF. In nucleotides, the CDR3 is TGTGCCAGCAGGAGGACAGGGGCGAACACCGGGGAGCTGTTTTTT.

The gene calls are TRBV7-9 and TRBJ2-7, with D tentatively TRBD1 (6 bases). The CDR3 has 13 residues. CDR1 and CDR2 from the germline V gene are SEHNR and FQNEAQ (reference sequence). The V gene lost 6 bases and the J gene lost 4 bases, with 13 bases spanning the gap. Written as DNA, the CDR3 is TGTGCCAGCAGATCGGGCAGGGGTTACGAGCAGTACTTC. As protein: CASRSGRGYEQYF.

This clone has only a few counts. The V call is TRBV27, the J call TRBJ1-2, with 9 bases lining up with TRBD1. Germline CDR1 MNHEY, CDR2 SMNVEV (reference sequence). The CDR3 spans 15 residues. After removal of 6 bases from V and 8 bases from J, the junction contained 13 bases not matched to a gene. In DNA form, the CDR3 reads TGTGCCAGCAGGTCCTTGGGACAGGGACTCGAGGGCTACACCTTC. Protein: CASRSLGQGLEGYTF.

The chain employs TRBV6-5 and TRBJ2-5; 9 positions match TRBD2. The CDR3 is made up of 15 amino acids. CDR1 is MNHEY and CDR2 is SVGAGI in the germline V gene. The trim removed 6 bases at V and 4 bases at J, leaving 9 bases unmatched. DNA for the CDR3: TGTGCCAGCAGACTCGACCTAGCGGGGTCAGAGACCCAGTACTTC. This codes for CASRLDLAGSETQYF.

V is TRBV18 and J is TRBJ2-7; D is possibly TRBD1 (5 bases). CDR1 and CDR2 (germline): KGHSH, LQKENI. V dropped 5 bases and J dropped 4 bases, with 21 bases sitting between them. CDR3 length equals 16 residues. The CDR3 nucleotides read TGTGCCAGCTCAAAGAGGCCTTTACGACAGCTTTACGAGCAGTACTTC. Translated: CASSKRPLRQLYEQYF.

The count of this clone is one. V is TRBV27 and J is TRBJ2-5; TRBD1 agrees at 7 bases. Trimming removed 2 bases from V and 0 bases from J; junction bases left unmatched: 3. The germline V gene encodes CDR1 MNHEY and CDR2 SMNVEV (reference sequence). The CDR3 has 15 amino acids. The CDR3 region has the DNA TGTGCCAGCAGTTTACAGGGACAGTACCAAGAGACCCAGTACTTC. This translates into CASSLQGQYQETQYF.

The chain links TRBV5-1 to TRBJ2-5; 7 nucleotides line up with TRBD2. The CDR3 is made up of 17 amino acids. The ends lost 2 bases at V and 5 bases at J; junction bases unmatched: 15. Germline CDR1 reads SGHRS; CDR2 reads YFSETQ. The CDR3 reads CASSLEAGTTKGETQYF. CDR3 in DNA: TGCGCCAGCAGCTTAGAAGCCGGGACTACCAAGGGGGAGACCCAGTACTTC.